The T cell receptor (beta chain) under discussion was sequenced for a study of beta chain features in type 1 diabetes. On this clone: Other DNA variants within this sample encode the same CDR3.

This CDR3 region has 13 residues. Trimming removed 2 bases from V and 0 bases from J, with 4 bases in between. Germline V gives CDR1 SGHAT, CDR2 FQDESV (reference sequence). Sequenced material consisted of expressed TCRB transcripts (all of the isolated RNA was reverse transcribed). Clones were read by immunoSEQ multiplex PCR, and TCRdb kept only the in-frame ones, dropping some. Counted here are 150,000 to 200,000 clones, about 13% occurring once; the ten biggest clones make up about 0.58%. The chain uses TRBV11-1 and TRBJ1-1; D remains ambiguous. The sample consisted of central memory CD4+ T cells from blood. The sequence came from a woman under 30 in good health. Written as DNA, the CDR3 is TGTGCCAGCAGCTTATCTGTGAACACTGAAGCTTTCTTT. Translation gives CASSLSVNTEAFF. Together with reference TRBV11-1 and TRBJ1-1, the CDR3 gives the full variable domain: EAEVAQSPRYKITEKSQAVAFWCDPISGHATLYWYRQILGQGPELLVQFQDESVVDDSQLPKDRFSAERLKGVDSTLKIQPAELGDSAMYLCASSLSVNTEAFFGQGTRLTVV.